The 15 T cell receptor beta chains reported below all come from one sample, sequenced in a study of low-dose radiotherapy and immunotherapy resistance in tumors. Alpha- and beta-chain coverage of first-strand cDNA came from TRAV- and TRBV-specific primers. For amplifying TCRs, the PCR ran for approximately 18 cycles with Phusion, which was used together with a constant-region primer and the adapter on the V primers. TCRdb re-called the reads with MiXCR, one entry per CDR3 protein. The data show more than 70,000 distinct CDR3 sequences, 20% to 25% seen once. Regarding time point: after trial treatment. Treatment specified: LDRT plus nivolumab, ipilimumab, low-dose cyclophosphamide and aspirin (RACIN trial). The specimen was PBMCs, collected after low-dose radiotherapy plus immunotherapy. The receptors were sampled from a female donor with ovarian cancer.

This clonotype was observed many times. The rearrangement links TRBV18 to TRBJ1-3; D unresolved. The CDR3 contains 13 residues. Germline V lookup: CDR1 KGHSH, CDR2 LQKENI. V was trimmed by 3 bases and J by 5 bases, leaving 8 bases between them. The CDR3 region is CASSPNDRNTIYF. Written as DNA, the CDR3 is TGTGCCAGCTCACCTAATGACCGAAACACCATATATTTT.

The table lists this clonotype with many counts. The chain is built from TRBV7-9 and TRBJ2-1, with 7 bases matching TRBD2. This CDR3 has 13 amino acids. Looked up from germline, CDR1 is SEHNR and CDR2 is FQNEAQ (reference sequence). Germline trimming cut 0 bases from V and 9 bases from J; bases unmatched to any gene: 2. In DNA, the CDR3 is TGTGCCAGCAGCTTAGCCAGGGAGGGTGAGCAGTTCTTC. Residues: CASSLAREGEQFF.

V usage is TRBV28 and J usage is TRBJ2-3, with TRBD2 as a possible D gene (6 bases). This CDR3 spans 17 amino acids. The ends were cut back, 5 bases at V and 6 bases at J, with 24 bases in the middle. CDR1 is MDHEN and CDR2 is SYDVKM in the germline V gene. CDR3 region: CASSTTEPRGPLDTQYF. CDR3 nucleotides: TGTGCCAGCAGTACGACGGAGCCGCGGGGCCCCTTGGATACGCAGTATTTT.

In this sample, this clonotype turned up many times. The chain has TRBV19 and TRBJ2-1, with 8 bases aligning to TRBD1. V trimming: 7 bases; J trimming: 0 bases; junction bases outside the gene matches: 2. The germline CDR1 and CDR2 sequences are LNHDA and SQIVND (reference sequence). There are 14 residues in the CDR3. The CDR3 nucleotides read TGTGCCAGTACACAGGGGGTCTCCTACAATGAGCAGTTCTTC. Protein sequence: CASTQGVSYNEQFF.

This clonotype was counted at least ten times. The chain employs TRBV7-2 and TRBJ2-7; TRBD2 agrees at 9 bases. The CDR3 has 17 amino acids. Germline CDR1 and CDR2: SGHTA and FQGNSA. V shed 1 base and J 6 bases; nucleotides not matched to a gene: 13. The CDR3 nucleotides are TGTGCCAGCAGCTTAGGGTTTAGCGGGAGCTCCGTATTCGAGCAGTACTTC. Translating gives CASSLGFSGSSVFEQYF.

The CDR3 loop is CASSHGLAGGLSTDTQYF. As DNA, the CDR3 is TGCGCCAGCAGCCATGGACTAGCGGGGGGCCTGAGCACAGATACGCAGTATTTT. V usage is TRBV5-1 and J usage is TRBJ2-3; 14 nucleotides line up with TRBD2. V was clipped by 4 bases and J by 0 bases; unmatched bases: 7. Germline CDR1 SGHRS, CDR2 YFSETQ. This CDR3 region has 18 residues.

The chain couples TRBV5-8 to TRBJ2-3; 12 bases fit TRBD2. The CDR3 spans 18 residues. CDR1 and CDR2 (germline): SGHTS, YDEGEE. The V and J ends lost 5 bases and 8 bases, in that order; junction bases with no gene match: 18. As DNA, the CDR3 is TGTGCCAGCAGTCTTGGAGGTCGAGGACTAGCGGGGAAGGGTACGCAGTATTTT. It yields the protein CASSLGGRGLAGKGTQYF.

A note on this clonotype: Being one base from a much bigger clone, this may be a read error. DNA of the CDR3: TGTGCCAGCAGCCATTGGGGAACTGGGGACAGATCCTACGAGCAGTACGTC. Translated: CASSHWGTGDRSYEQYV. The V and J genes are TRBV3-1 and TRBJ2-7, with TRBD1 matching 7 bases. Losses at the gene ends were 3 bases for V and 1 base for J; bases not matched to a gene: 12. The CDR3 covers 17 residues. From germline, CDR1 is LGHDT and CDR2 YNNKEL (reference sequence).

The CDR3 loop reads CASTPAGAVGNEQFF. DNA for the CDR3: TGCGCCAGCACCCCCGCGGGGGCCGTGGGCAATGAGCAGTTCTTC. This chain connects TRBV5-1 to TRBJ2-1; D possibly corresponds to TRBD2 (7 bases). V was clipped by 6 bases and J by 6 bases, with 19 bases between them. The CDR3 runs to 15 residues. Looked up from germline, CDR1 is SGHRS and CDR2 is YFSETQ.

As for this clonotype: Mismatch with germline at one junction end may stem from a read error. V usage is TRBV4-1 and J usage is TRBJ2-6; D gene ambiguous. The CDR3 contains 15 residues. Germline assignment: CDR1 MGHRA and CDR2 YSYEKL. CDR3 protein: CASRQDRAGANVLTF. The CDR3 bases are TGCGCCAGCAGACAAGATAGAGCTGGGGCCAACGTCCTGACTTTC.

This clonotype was recorded many times. This chain links TRBV4-1 with TRBJ1-3; D remains unclear. The CDR3 loop spans 16 amino acids. V lost 4 bases to trimming and J lost 0 bases, with 13 bases between them. CDR1 is MGHRA and CDR2 is YSYEKL in the germline V gene. The CDR3: CASSPGGLPSGNTIYF. The DNA for the CDR3 is TGCGCCAGCAGCCCCGGCGGGCTCCCCTCTGGAAACACCATATATTTT.

J is TRBJ1-4 and V is TRBV29-1; D remains ambiguous. CDR1 and CDR2 (germline): SQVTM, ANQGSEA. The CDR3 extends over 13 amino acids. With 4 bases removed from V and 0 bases from J, the gap between germline ends came to 6 bases. As DNA, the CDR3 is TGCAGCGTTGCAGGAGCAACTAATGAAAAACTGTTTTTT. Translated: CSVAGATNEKLFF.

Concerning this clonotype itself: A much bigger clone sits one base away, suggesting this may be a read error. V usage is TRBV6-2 or TRBV6-3 and J usage is TRBJ2-2; 9 bases fit TRBD1. The V gene's germline CDR1 is MNHEY and CDR2 SVGEGT. The CDR3 extends over 14 amino acids. In nucleotides, the CDR3 is TGTGCCAGCATTAACAGGGGGCGGGGCGGGAAGCTGTTTTTT. Translating it yields CASINRGRGGKLFF.

This clonotype appeared many times. The chain carries TRBV5-1 and TRBJ1-1, with unresolved D. Trimming stripped 0 bases from V and 5 bases from J, with 11 bases between. Germline V CDR1 and CDR2: SGHRS, YFSETQ. The CDR3 consists of 14 residues. In DNA form, the CDR3 reads TGCGCCAGCAGCTTGGTAGGCTGGTCTACTGAAGCTTTCTTT. This encodes CASSLVGWSTEAFF. Variable domain in full (rest from reference TRBV5-1 and TRBJ1-1): KAGVTQTPRYLIKTRGQQVTLSCSPISGHRSVSWYQQTPGQGLQFLFEYFSETQRNKGNFPGRFSGRQFSNSRSEMNVSTLELGDSALYLCASSLVGWSTEAFFGQGTRLTVV.

This clonotype was counted many times. The chain is built from TRBV7-8 and TRBJ2-5; 8 bases are a match to TRBD2. With 0 bases clipped from V and 4 bases from J, the junction kept 13 bases outside the gene matches. The V gene's germline CDR1 is SGHVS and CDR2 FQNEAQ. The CDR3 has 18 residues. The CDR3 sequence is CASSLASTGTRKGETQYF. CDR3 bases: TGTGCCAGCAGCTTAGCGTCTACCGGGACTAGAAAGGGAGAGACCCAGTACTTC. Using reference TRBV7-8 and TRBJ2-5 for the parts outside the CDR3, the full variable domain is GAGVSQSPRYKVAKRGQDVALRCDPISGHVSLFWYQQALGQGPEFLTYFQNEAQLDKSGLPSDRFFAERPEGSVSTLKIQRTQQEDSAVYLCASSLASTGTRKGETQYFGPGTRLLVL.